This T cell receptor (beta chain) derives from a study of neoadjuvant anti-PD-1 for oral cavity cancer. The CDR3 spans 14 residues. V lost 7 bases, J lost 4 bases, and 7 bases stayed unmatched. Germline lookup yields CDR1 MNHEY and CDR2 SVGAGI. Some clones are missing from TCRdb's copy, which holds only in-frame ones; the method was immunoSEQ multiplex PCR. The table records some 6,000 clones, almost 60% of them present only once. The sequencing here drew on tumor tissue, taken before nivolumab (anti-PD-1) treatment. This clonotype originated in a person between 40 and 85 years old with oral cavity squamous cell carcinoma. This chain links TRBV6-5 with TRBJ2-1; 7 bases align to TRBD2. In DNA, the CDR3 is TGTGCCAGCAAAATTGGGGGGGGGTACAATGAGCAGTTCTTC. Its translation is CASKIGGGYNEQFF.